Sequencing of this TCR beta chain was carried out in a study of vaccination and CD4 T cells after COVID-19. Cultured CD4+ T cells had their DNA profiled by the Oncomine TCR Beta short-read assay. TCRdb itself ran the PCR reads through MiXCR, one entry per CDR3 protein. Of fewer than 13,000 distinct CDR3 sequences listed, 60% to 70% are singletons. This clonotype was seen a few times. The antigen remains unidentified. Trimming took off 2 bases at V and 0 bases at J, with 5 bases between the two ends. Germline V gene data show CDR1 as ENHRY and CDR2 as SYGVKD. The CDR3 has 14 amino acids. The treatment here: approximately nine-day PBMC culture with coronavirus spike peptide pools or control peptides (ViraFEST assay).

Sequenced sample: CD4+ T cells from blood, cultured in vitro. The V and J genes are TRBV10-3 and TRBJ1-5; D not certain. This receptor was obtained from a human donor who had recovered from COVID-19. CDR3 DNA: TGTGCCATCAGTGAGGATTATAGCAATCAGCCCCAGCATTTT. It translates to CAISEDYSNQPQHF.